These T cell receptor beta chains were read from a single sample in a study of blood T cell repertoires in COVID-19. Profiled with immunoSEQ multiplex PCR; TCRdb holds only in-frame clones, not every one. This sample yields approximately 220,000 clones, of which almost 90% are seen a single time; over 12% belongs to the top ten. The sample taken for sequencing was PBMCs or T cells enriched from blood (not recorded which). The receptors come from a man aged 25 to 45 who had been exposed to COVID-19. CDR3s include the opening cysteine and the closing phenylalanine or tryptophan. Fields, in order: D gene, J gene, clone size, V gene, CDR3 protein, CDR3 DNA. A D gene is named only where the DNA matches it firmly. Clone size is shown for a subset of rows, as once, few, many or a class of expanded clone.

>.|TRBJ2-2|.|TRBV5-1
CASSQTIVKNTGELFF
TGCGCCAGCAGCCAAACAATTGTCAAGAACACCGGGGAGCTGTTTTTT
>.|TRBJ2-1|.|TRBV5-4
CASSRRGMSYNEQFF
TGTGCCAGCAGCCGCCGGGGGATGTCCTACAATGAGCAGTTCTTC
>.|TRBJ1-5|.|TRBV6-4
CASRFLSGQRGIDYQPQHF
TGTGCCAGCAGATTCCTTAGTGGACAGCGAGGGATTGACTATCAGCCCCAGCATTTT
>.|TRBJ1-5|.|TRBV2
CASGPIKGGDQPQHF
TGTGCCAGCGGACCTATAAAAGGGGGGGATCAGCCCCAGCATTTT
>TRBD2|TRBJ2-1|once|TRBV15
CATSRGISGSSYNEQFF
TGTGCCACCAGCAGAGGCATTAGCGGGAGCTCCTACAATGAGCAGTTCTTC
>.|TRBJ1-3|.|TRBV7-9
CASSSTGNTIYF
TGTGCCAGCAGCTCAACTGGAAACACCATATATTTT
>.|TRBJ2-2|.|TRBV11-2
CASSPASRGTGELFF
TGTGCCAGCAGCCCTGCAAGTCGCGGGACCGGGGAGCTGTTTTTT
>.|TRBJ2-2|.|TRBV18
CASSADYGTTGELFF
TGTGCCAGCTCAGCCGACTACGGCACCACCGGGGAGCTGTTTTTT
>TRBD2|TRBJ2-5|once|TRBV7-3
CASSFHSSGGQETQYF
TGTGCCAGCAGCTTCCATTCTAGCGGGGGGCAAGAGACCCAGTACTTC
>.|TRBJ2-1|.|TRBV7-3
CASSPGTYNEQFF
TGTGCCAGCAGCCCCGGGACCTACAATGAGCAGTTCTTC
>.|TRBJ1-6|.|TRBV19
CASSILTGSLGSPLHF
TGTGCCAGTAGTATCCTGACAGGTTCATTGGGATCACCCCTCCACTTT
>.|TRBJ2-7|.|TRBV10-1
CASRRTGNGEQYF
TGCGCCAGCAGGCGAACAGGGAACGGCGAGCAGTACTTC
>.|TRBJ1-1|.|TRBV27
CASSRPGGGNTEAFF
TGTGCCAGCAGCCGACCGGGGGGGGGAAACACTGAAGCTTTCTTT
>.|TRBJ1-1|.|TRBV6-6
CASSYTSAGGNTEAFF
TGTGCCAGCAGTTACACTTCGGCAGGTGGGAACACTGAAGCTTTCTTT
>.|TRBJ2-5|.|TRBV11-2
CASSLNGGQFEETQYF
TGTGCCAGCAGCTTAAATGGTGGTCAGTTCGAAGAGACCCAGTACTTC
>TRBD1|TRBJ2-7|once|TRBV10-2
CASRGQGINEQYF
TGCGCCAGCAGGGGACAGGGAATCAACGAGCAGTACTTC
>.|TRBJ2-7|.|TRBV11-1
CASSLEQGAYEQYF
TGTGCCAGCAGCTTGGAACAGGGAGCCTACGAGCAGTACTTC
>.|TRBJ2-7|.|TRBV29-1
CSVESSVRVNSYEQYF
TGCAGCGTTGAAAGTAGTGTCCGCGTTAATTCCTACGAGCAGTACTTC
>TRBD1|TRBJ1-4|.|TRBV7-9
CASSFGTGFEKLFF
TGTGCCAGCAGCTTCGGGACAGGGTTTGAAAAACTGTTTTTT
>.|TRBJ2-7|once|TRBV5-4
CASSFSAGKGYEQYF
TGTGCCAGCAGCTTTAGTGCGGGGAAGGGCTACGAGCAGTACTTC
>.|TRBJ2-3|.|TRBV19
CASSQVRKGADTQYF
TGTGCCAGTAGTCAGGTCCGAAAAGGGGCAGATACGCAGTATTTT
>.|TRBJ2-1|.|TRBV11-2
CASSLVQLSPLGFF
TGTGCCAGCAGCTTAGTTCAGTTGTCCCCCCTAGGGTTCTTC
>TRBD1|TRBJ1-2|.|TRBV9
CASSPFLRQEGAGYTF
TGTGCCAGCAGCCCCTTTTTGAGGCAGGAGGGGGCTGGCTACACCTTC
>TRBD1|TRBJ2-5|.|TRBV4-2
CASSPQKSTGAETQYF
TGTGCCAGCAGCCCACAAAAATCCACAGGGGCGGAGACCCAGTACTTC
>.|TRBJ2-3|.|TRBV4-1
CASSPAGIGGSTDTQYF
TGCGCCAGCAGCCCAGCTGGAATTGGGGGGAGCACAGATACGCAGTATTTT
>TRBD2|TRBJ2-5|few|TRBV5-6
CASSPLGTSGGQETQYF
TGTGCCAGCAGCCCGCTCGGGACTAGCGGGGGCCAAGAGACCCAGTACTTC
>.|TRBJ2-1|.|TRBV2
CASSETAYNEQFF
TGTGCCAGCAGTGAAACAGCCTACAATGAGCAGTTCTTC
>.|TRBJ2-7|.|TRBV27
CASSESGPYYEQYF
TGTGCCAGCAGTGAAAGCGGACCTTACTACGAGCAGTACTTC
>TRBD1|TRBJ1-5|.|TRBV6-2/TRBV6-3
CASSYTGRDRGLRNQPQHF
TGTGCCAGCAGTTACACGGGGAGGGACAGGGGGTTAAGGAATCAGCCCCAGCATTTT
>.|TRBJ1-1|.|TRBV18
CASSRGRGGNTEAFF
TGTGCCAGCTCACGGGGCAGGGGTGGGAACACTGAAGCTTTCTTT
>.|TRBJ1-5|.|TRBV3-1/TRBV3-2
CASSQDAGTQPQHF
TGTGCCAGCAGCCAAGATGCGGGTACCCAGCCCCAGCATTTT
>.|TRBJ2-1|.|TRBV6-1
CASSEWGGGDNEQFF
TGTGCCAGCAGTGAATGGGGCGGGGGCGACAATGAGCAGTTCTTC
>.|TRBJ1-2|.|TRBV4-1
CASSLPLGGYGYTF
TGCGCCAGCAGCCTGCCGCTCGGCGGCTATGGCTACACCTTC
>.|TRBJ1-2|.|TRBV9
CASSVAQNYGYTF
TGTGCCAGCAGCGTCGCCCAGAACTATGGCTACACCTTC
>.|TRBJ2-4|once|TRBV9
CASSVHWGSNIQYF
TGTGCCAGCAGCGTCCACTGGGGCTCAAACATTCAGTACTTC
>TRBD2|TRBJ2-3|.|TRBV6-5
CASSYSGGTGADTQYF
TGTGCCAGCAGTTACTCGGGAGGGACGGGCGCGGATACGCAGTATTTT
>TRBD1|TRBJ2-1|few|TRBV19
CASSMTGIYNEQFF
TGTGCCAGTTCCATGACAGGGATCTACAATGAGCAGTTCTTC
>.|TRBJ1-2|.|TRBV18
CASSPERGYGYTF
TGTGCCAGCTCGCCCGAAAGGGGGTATGGCTACACCTTC
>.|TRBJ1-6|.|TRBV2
CASKGESSYNSPLHF
TGTGCCAGCAAGGGGGAAAGCTCCTATAATTCACCCCTCCACTTT
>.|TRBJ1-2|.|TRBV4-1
CASSPRDTGKGYGYTF
TGCGCCAGCAGCCCCCGGGACACCGGAAAAGGGTATGGCTACACCTTC
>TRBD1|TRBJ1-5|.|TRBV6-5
CASSFRTGDQPQHF
TGTGCCAGCAGTTTCCGAACAGGGGATCAGCCCCAGCATTTT